What follows describes a single T cell receptor (beta chain). As yet, its antigen is unknown. The data stem from a study of CD8+CD57+ T cells in acquired aplastic anemia. Study information: An average of 3.2 ug of DNA was obtained from sorted CD4+ and CD8+ cells. Broader study findings: Patients and controls turned out to have twenty-nine CD8+ CDR3 sequences in common. Patients did not significantly differ from controls in CD8+ Simpson's diversity.

According to the study, genomic DNA was the template for TCR beta VDJ and CDR3 profiling. Via MiXCR, TCRdb re-called the reads, giving one row per CDR3 protein. This sample carries 180,000 or so distinct CDR3 sequences, around half of them seen once, and the ten largest clones take under 3.5%. Losses at the gene ends were 5 bases for V and 4 bases for J; bases not matched to a gene: 8. The length of the CDR3 is 15 residues. The germline CDR1 and CDR2 sequences are SGHAT and FQNNGV. This receptor was identified in a human donor in good health. The sample taken for sequencing was sorted CD4+, CD8+, or CD8+CD57+ T cells (not recorded which) from PBMCs. The chain carries TRBV11-2 and TRBJ2-1; 7 bases match TRBD2. Here the CDR3 DNA reads TGTGCCAGCAGCCCAGCGGCGGGGGTATACAATGAGCAGTTCTTC. This translates into CASSPAAGVYNEQFF.